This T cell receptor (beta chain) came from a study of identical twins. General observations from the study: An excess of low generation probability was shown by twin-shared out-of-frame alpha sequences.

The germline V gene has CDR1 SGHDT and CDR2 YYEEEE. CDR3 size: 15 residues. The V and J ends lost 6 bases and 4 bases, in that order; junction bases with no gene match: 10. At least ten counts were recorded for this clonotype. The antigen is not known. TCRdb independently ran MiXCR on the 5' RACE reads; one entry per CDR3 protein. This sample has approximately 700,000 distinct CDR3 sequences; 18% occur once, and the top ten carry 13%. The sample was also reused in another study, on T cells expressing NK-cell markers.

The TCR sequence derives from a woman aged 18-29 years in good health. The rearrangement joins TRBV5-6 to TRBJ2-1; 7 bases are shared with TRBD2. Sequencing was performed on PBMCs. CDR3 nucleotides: TGTGCCAGCACCCTTCCAGGCGGGAGTTACAATGAGCAGTTCTTC. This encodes CASTLPGGSYNEQFF.